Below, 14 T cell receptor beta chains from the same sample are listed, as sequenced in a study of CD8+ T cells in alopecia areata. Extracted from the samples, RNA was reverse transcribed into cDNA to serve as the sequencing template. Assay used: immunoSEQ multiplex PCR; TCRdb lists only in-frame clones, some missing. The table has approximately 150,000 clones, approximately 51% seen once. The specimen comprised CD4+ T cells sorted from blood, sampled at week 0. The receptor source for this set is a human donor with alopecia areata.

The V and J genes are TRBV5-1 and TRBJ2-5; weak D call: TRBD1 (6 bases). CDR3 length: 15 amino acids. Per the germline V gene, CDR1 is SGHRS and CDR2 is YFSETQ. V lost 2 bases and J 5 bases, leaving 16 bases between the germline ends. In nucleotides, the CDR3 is TGCGCCAGCAGCTTACAACAGGGTAACGGGGAGACCCAGTACTTC. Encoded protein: CASSLQQGNGETQYF.

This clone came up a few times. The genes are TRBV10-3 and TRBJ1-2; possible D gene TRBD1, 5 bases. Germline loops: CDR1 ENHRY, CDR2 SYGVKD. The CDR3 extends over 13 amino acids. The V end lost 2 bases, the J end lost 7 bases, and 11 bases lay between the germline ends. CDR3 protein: CAISEKGAGGYTF. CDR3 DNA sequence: TGTGCCATCAGTGAGAAAGGGGCGGGTGGCTACACCTTC.

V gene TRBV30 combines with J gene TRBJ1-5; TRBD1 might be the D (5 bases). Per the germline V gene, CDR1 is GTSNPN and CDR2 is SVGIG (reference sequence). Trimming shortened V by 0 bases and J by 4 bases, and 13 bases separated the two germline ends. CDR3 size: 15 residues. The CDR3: CAWSVRAGGNQPQHF. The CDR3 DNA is TGTGCCTGGAGTGTACGGGCCGGGGGAAATCAGCCCCAGCATTTT.

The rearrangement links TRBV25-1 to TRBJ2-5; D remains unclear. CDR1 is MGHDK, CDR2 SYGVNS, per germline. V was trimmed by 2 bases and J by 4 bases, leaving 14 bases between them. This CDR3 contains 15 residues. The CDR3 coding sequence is TGTGCCAGCAGTGAACCTTTGCACTCGGGAGAGACCCAGTACTTC. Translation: CASSEPLHSGETQYF.

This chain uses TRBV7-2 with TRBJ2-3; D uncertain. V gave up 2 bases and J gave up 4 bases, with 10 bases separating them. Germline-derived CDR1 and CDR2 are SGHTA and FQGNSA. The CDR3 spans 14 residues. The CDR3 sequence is CASSLSSGSDTQYF. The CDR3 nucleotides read TGTGCCAGCAGCTTATCTAGTGGGTCAGATACGCAGTATTTT.

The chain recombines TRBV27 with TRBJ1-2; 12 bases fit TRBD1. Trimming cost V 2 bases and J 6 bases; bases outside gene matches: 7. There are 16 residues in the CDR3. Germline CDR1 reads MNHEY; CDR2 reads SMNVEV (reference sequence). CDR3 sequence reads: CASSLLAGTGGDGYTF. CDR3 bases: TGTGCCAGCAGTTTACTGGCCGGGACAGGGGGCGATGGCTACACCTTC.

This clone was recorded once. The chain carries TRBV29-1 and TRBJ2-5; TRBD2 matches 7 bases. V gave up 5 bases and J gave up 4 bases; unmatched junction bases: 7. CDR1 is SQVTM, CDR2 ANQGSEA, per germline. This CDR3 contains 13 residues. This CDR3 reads CSVQGGNGETQYF. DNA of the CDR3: TGCAGCGTTCAGGGAGGGAATGGAGAGACCCAGTACTTC. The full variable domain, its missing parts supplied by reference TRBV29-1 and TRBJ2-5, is SAVISQKPSRDICQRGTSLTIQCQVDSQVTMMFWYRQQPGQSLTLIATANQGSEATYESGFVIDKFPISRPNLTFSTLTVSNMSPEDSSIYLCSVQGGNGETQYFGPGTRLLVL.

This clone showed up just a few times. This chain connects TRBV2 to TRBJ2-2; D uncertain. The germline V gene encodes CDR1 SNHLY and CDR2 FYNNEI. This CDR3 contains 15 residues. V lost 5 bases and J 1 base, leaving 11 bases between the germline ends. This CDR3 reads CASSQDGRNTGELFF. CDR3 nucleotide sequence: TGTGCCAGCAGTCAAGACGGAAGGAACACCGGGGAGCTGTTTTTT.

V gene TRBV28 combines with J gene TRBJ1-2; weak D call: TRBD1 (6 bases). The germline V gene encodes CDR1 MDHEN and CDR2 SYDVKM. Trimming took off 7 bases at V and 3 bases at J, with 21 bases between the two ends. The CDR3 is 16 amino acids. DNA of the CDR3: TGTGCCAGCACCTTGGGGGGCGGAGGGGTGGACTATGGCTACACCTTC. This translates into CASTLGGGGVDYGYTF.

The CDR3: CASTPPQGNRGYTF. CDR3 bases: TGTGCCAGCACTCCACCTCAGGGCAACAGGGGCTACACCTTC. The chain carries TRBV2 and TRBJ1-2; a possible D gene is TRBD1 (5 bases). The ends were cut back, 7 bases at V and 8 bases at J, with 20 bases in the middle. The CDR3 contains 14 residues. Germline V gene data show CDR1 as SNHLY and CDR2 as FYNNEI.

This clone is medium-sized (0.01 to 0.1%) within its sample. CDR3 amino acids: CASSLAGQGAGYTF. As DNA, the CDR3 is TGTGCCAGCAGCTTAGCGGGACAGGGGGCTGGCTACACCTTC. This chain joins TRBV7-9 and TRBJ1-2, with 12 bases fitting TRBD1. The CDR3 is 14 amino acids. Looked up from germline, CDR1 is SEHNR and CDR2 is FQNEAQ (reference sequence). V was clipped by 0 bases and J by 7 bases; unmatched bases: 0.

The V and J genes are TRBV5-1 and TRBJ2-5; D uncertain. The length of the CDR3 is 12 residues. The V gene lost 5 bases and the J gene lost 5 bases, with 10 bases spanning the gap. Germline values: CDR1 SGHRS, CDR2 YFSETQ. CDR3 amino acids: CASRFGMETQYF. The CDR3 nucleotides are TGCGCCAGCAGATTCGGTATGGAGACCCAGTACTTC.

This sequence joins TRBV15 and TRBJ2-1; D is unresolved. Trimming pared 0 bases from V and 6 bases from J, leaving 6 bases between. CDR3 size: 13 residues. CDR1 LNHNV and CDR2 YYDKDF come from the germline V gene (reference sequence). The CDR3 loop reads CATSRDNPNEQFF. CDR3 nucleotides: TGTGCCACCAGCAGAGATAACCCCAATGAGCAGTTCTTC.

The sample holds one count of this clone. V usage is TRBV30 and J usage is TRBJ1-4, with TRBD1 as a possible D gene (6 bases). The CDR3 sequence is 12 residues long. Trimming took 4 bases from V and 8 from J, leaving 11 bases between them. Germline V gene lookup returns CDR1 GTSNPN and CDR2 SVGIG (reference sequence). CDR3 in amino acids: CAWTTGREKLFF. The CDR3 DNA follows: TGTGCCTGGACCACAGGGCGAGAAAAACTGTTTTTT.